These T cell receptor beta chains were read from a single sample in a study of cytomegalovirus exposure and HLA in healthy donors. Here immunoSEQ multiplex PCR was the method, and the copy in TCRdb shows in-frame clones only, minus some. The data show under 140,000 clones, 65% to 85% seen once. Input material: PBMCs. The receptor set was obtained from a man aged 25 to 40 in good health and CMV-seropositive. Both conserved end residues are part of each CDR3. The D gene is left open where the match is weak. Not every row has a clone size; where given, it reads once, few, many or a size class.

abundance,v_gene,j_gene,d_gene,CDR3aa,CDR3nt
.,TRBV30,TRBJ2-1,TRBD1,CAWTPTGNNEQFF,TGTGCCTGGACCCCGACAGGGAACAATGAGCAGTTCTTC
.,TRBV9,TRBJ2-7,TRBD1,CASSGWDRDDEQYF,TGTGCCAGCAGCGGATGGGACAGGGATGACGAGCAGTACTTC
.,TRBV7-9,TRBJ2-1,.,CASSLAPVEQFF,TGTGCCAGCAGCTTAGCCCCTGTAGAGCAGTTCTTC
.,TRBV15,TRBJ2-1,.,CATSREGVGGGRNEQFF,TGTGCCACCAGCAGAGAAGGGGTGGGGGGGGGCCGGAATGAGCAGTTCTTC
.,TRBV19,TRBJ2-5,TRBD2,CASSMDLAGGPRETQYF,TGTGCCAGTAGCATGGACCTAGCGGGGGGGCCGCGGGAGACCCAGTACTTC
.,TRBV5-6,TRBJ1-1,.,CASSLATVTEAFF,TGTGCCAGCAGCTTGGCTACAGTTACTGAAGCTTTCTTT
.,TRBV27,TRBJ2-7,.,CASSWAGNSYEQYF,TGTGCCAGCAGTTGGGCAGGGAACTCCTACGAGCAGTACTTC
.,TRBV11-2,TRBJ2-7,.,CASSLDHVPPGRGFYEQYF,TGTGCCAGCAGCTTAGATCACGTTCCCCCGGGTAGGGGGTTCTACGAGCAGTACTTC
.,TRBV11-3,TRBJ2-1,.,CASSVTVYNEQFF,TGTGCCAGCAGTGTGACAGTCTACAATGAGCAGTTCTTC
.,TRBV7-9,TRBJ1-6,TRBD1,CASSRGQGDGSPLHF,TGTGCCAGCAGCCGCGGACAGGGCGATGGCTCACCCCTCCACTTT
.,TRBV7-3,TRBJ2-3,.,CASSTTTLEGTQYF,TGTGCCAGCAGCACGACTACCTTAGAGGGTACGCAGTATTTT
.,TRBV10-3,TRBJ2-3,TRBD2,CATSSGSASDTQYF,TGTGCCACCTCTAGCGGGAGTGCGTCAGATACGCAGTATTTT
.,TRBV19,TRBJ2-3,.,CASSIPGSTDTQYF,TGTGCCAGTAGTATCCCTGGCAGCACAGATACGCAGTATTTT
.,TRBV2,TRBJ1-1,.,CASSDEQGPYSPEAFF,TGTGCCAGCAGTGACGAGCAGGGGCCTTATTCCCCTGAAGCTTTCTTT
.,TRBV5-1,TRBJ2-3,.,CASSLALAVTDTQYF,TGCGCCAGCAGCTTGGCCCTAGCTGTCACAGATACGCAGTATTTT
.,TRBV6-5,TRBJ1-4,.,CASSYSIWGQGEKLFF,TGTGCCAGCAGTTACTCGATTTGGGGGCAAGGGGAAAAACTGTTTTTT
.,TRBV7-2,TRBJ1-2,.,CASSFSRPGLMYGYTF,TGTGCCAGCAGCTTCTCCCGCCCGGGACTGATGTATGGCTACACCTTC
.,TRBV13,TRBJ1-5,TRBD1,CASSSGTGGDQPQHF,TGTGCCAGCAGCTCCGGGACAGGGGGAGATCAGCCCCAGCATTTT
.,TRBV10-3,TRBJ2-6,.,CAISTGSGANVLTF,TGTGCCATCAGTACAGGCTCTGGGGCCAACGTCCTGACTTTC
.,TRBV6-5,TRBJ1-2,.,CASSYGGGLIYGYTF,TGTGCCAGCAGTTATGGGGGGGGTCTTATTTATGGCTACACCTTC
few,TRBV6-6,TRBJ1-1,.,CASSFLGTEAFF,TGTGCCAGCAGTTTCCTAGGAACTGAAGCTTTCTTT
.,TRBV18,TRBJ2-3,TRBD2,CASSPGGGATDTQYF,TGTGCCAGCTCACCGGGCGGGGGGGCCACAGATACGCAGTATTTT
.,TRBV7-9,TRBJ1-5,.,CASSLVGEAQPQHF,TGTGCCAGCAGCTTAGTAGGGGAGGCCCAGCCCCAGCATTTT
once,TRBV29-1,TRBJ2-3,TRBD2,CSGVTSGGAYTQYF,TGCAGCGGCGTCACTAGCGGGGGGGCCTATACGCAGTATTTT
.,TRBV7-8,TRBJ2-3,TRBD2,CASRKVGGSGYTDTQYF,TGTGCCAGCAGAAAAGTAGGTGGTAGCGGGTACACAGATACGCAGTATTTT
.,TRBV7-8,TRBJ2-3,TRBD1,CASSLGDRDTQYF,TGTGCCAGCAGCTTAGGGGACAGGGATACGCAGTATTTT
.,TRBV5-1,TRBJ1-4,.,CASSFFDTTNEKLFF,TGCGCCAGCAGCTTTTTTGACACAACTAATGAAAAACTGTTTTTT
.,TRBV7-2,TRBJ1-4,.,CASSLFGGTVGTNEKLFF,TGTGCCAGCAGCTTATTCGGAGGGACTGTGGGGACTAATGAAAAACTGTTTTTT
few,TRBV4-1,TRBJ1-1,.,CASSPRLRGTEAFF,TGCGCCAGCAGCCCGAGGTTAAGGGGGACTGAAGCTTTCTTT
.,TRBV7-9,TRBJ2-7,.,CSSSSTDLGRNSYEQYF,TGTTCCAGCAGCTCTACCGATCTTGGGCGAAACTCCTACGAGCAGTACTTC
.,TRBV5-1,TRBJ1-2,TRBD1,CASSLGQGANGYTF,TGCGCCAGCAGCTTAGGACAGGGGGCAAATGGCTACACCTTC
.,TRBV4-1,TRBJ1-5,TRBD1,CASSQGPGQGDQPQHF,TGCGCCAGCAGCCAAGGTCCGGGACAGGGGGATCAGCCCCAGCATTTT
once,TRBV6-1,TRBJ2-6,.,CASNKGHSGANVLTF,TGTGCCAGCAATAAGGGACACTCTGGGGCCAACGTCCTGACTTTC
few,TRBV5-6,TRBJ1-5,TRBD1,CASSPGTGRRDQPQHF,TGTGCCAGCAGCCCCGGGACAGGGAGAAGGGATCAGCCCCAGCATTTT
.,TRBV4-1,TRBJ2-3,.,CASRPGGGLRTDTQYF,TGCGCCAGCAGGCCAGGAGGAGGACTACGCACAGATACGCAGTATTTT
.,TRBV2,TRBJ2-7,.,CASSGRWTTSYEQYF,TGTGCCAGCAGCGGCCGATGGACAACCTCCTACGAGCAGTACTTC
once,TRBV4-3,TRBJ2-3,.,CASSQIGWEAGTDTQYF,TGCGCCAGCAGCCAAATCGGGTGGGAGGCGGGCACAGATACGCAGTATTTT